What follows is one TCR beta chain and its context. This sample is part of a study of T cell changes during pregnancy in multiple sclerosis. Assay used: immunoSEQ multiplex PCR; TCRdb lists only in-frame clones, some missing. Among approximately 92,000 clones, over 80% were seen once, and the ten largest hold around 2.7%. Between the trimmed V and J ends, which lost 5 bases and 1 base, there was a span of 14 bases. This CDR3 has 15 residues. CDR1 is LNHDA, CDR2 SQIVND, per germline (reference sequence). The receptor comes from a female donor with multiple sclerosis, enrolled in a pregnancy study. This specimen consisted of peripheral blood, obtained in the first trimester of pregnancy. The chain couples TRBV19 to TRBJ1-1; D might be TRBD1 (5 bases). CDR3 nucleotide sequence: TGTGCCAGTAGTTTACGGACATACCAGAACACTGAAGCTTTCTTT. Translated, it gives CASSLRTYQNTEAFF.